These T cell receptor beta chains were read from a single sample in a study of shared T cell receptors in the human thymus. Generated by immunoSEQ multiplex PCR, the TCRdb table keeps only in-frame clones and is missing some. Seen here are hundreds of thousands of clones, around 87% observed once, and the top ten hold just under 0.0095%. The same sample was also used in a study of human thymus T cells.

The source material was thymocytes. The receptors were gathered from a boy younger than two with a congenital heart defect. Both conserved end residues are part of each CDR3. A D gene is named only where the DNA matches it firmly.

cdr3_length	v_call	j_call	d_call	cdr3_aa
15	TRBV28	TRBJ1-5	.	CASSFLRRVDQPQHF
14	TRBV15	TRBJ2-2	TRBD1	CATAPGQLTGELFF
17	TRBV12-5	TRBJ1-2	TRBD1	CASGLVKAWDRPYGYTF
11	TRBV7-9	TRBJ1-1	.	CASIGNTEAFF
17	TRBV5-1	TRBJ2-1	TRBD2	CASSLRLLAGGRNEQFF
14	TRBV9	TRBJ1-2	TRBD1	CASSADRADYGYTF
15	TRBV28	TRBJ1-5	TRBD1	CASSRQGNSNQPQHF
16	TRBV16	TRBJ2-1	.	CASSPWGLPTTNEQFF
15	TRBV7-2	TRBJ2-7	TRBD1	CASSLEGQGFDEQYF
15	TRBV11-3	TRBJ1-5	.	CASSTRTPSNQPQHF
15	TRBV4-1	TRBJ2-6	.	CASSQAGTGANVLTF
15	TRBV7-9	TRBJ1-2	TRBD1	CASSQSSQGKGGYTF
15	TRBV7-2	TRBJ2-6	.	CASSSTGKGANVLTF
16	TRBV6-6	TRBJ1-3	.	CASSYTDRGNGNTIYF
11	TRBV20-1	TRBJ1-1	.	CSARVGAEAFF
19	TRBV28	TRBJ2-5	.	CASSLFRRDGEGHQETQYF
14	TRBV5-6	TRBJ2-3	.	CASSRRGSTDTQYF
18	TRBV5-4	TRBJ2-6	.	CASSRSAGPESGANVLTF
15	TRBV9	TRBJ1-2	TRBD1	CASRKGDRASDGYTF
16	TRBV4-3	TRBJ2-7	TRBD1	CASSKNRRTGVDEQYF
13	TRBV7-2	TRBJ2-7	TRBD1	CASSGRQGDEQYF
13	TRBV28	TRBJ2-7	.	CASSLLTAYEQYF
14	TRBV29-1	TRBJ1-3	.	CSVLSPGAGNTIYF
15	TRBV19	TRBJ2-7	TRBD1	CASSLNGTGTYEQYF
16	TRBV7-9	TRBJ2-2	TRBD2	CASSFLWAGVTGELFF
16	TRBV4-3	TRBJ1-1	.	CASSLRQVRGNTEAFF
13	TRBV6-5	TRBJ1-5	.	CASRLTGNQPQHF
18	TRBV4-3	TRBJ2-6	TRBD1	CASSLRDRGRSGANVLTF
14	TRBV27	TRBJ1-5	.	CASSLSGDNQPQHF
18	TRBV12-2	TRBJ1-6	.	CASRVEEQQGAYSSPLHF
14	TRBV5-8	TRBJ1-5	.	CASSLRQGTQPQHF
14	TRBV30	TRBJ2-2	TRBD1	CAWGQGATTGELFF
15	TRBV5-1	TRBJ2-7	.	CASSLEVAAHYEQYF
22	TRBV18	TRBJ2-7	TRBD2	CASSPRSDRKGYSGSLWYEQYF
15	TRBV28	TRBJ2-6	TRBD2	CATMRGSSGANVLTF